A single T cell receptor beta chain is shown here with its context. Its specificity is unknown. Germline V gene sequence: CDR1 MNHNS, CDR2 SASEGT. This CDR3 is built from 12 residues. The ends were cut back, 8 bases at V and 8 bases at J, with 15 bases in the middle. This record comes from a study of a mutant IDH1 vaccine in newly diagnosed glioma. At the level of the study: Previous care, which was radiotherapy, temozolomide, or both, most often involved both.

Libraries were prepared by immunoSEQ multiplex PCR; TCRdb keeps only in-frame clonotypes and omits some of them. The sample consists of 50,000 to 70,000 clones, 84% of them appearing once. Time point of the sample: week 35, safety follow-up. Every vaccination contained 300 ug of the mutant IDH1 20-mer peptide and was paired with topical imiquimod. The sample was PBMCs, taken from a glioma patient whose treatment included an IDH1 peptide vaccine. The sequence was obtained from a man aged 25 to 40 with glioma. The chain links TRBV6-1 to TRBJ1-2; no definite D call. The CDR3 here is CASLKNLGGYTF. Here the CDR3 DNA reads TGTGCCAGCCTCAAGAACCTCGGCGGCTACACCTTC.